Given below is one T cell receptor beta chain in context. Its antigen is unidentified. The data stem from a study of shared clonotypes between healthy human individuals. Overall study results and limits: Only blood was sampled; tissue repertoires likely differ.

Germline assignment: CDR1 WNHNN and CDR2 SYGVQD (reference sequence). J gave up 2 bases and V 6 bases, and 3 bases lay outside the gene matches. The CDR3 length is 13 residues. Evenly divided among several immunoSEQ plates was the genomic DNA of each subset. Using immunoSEQ multiplex PCR, the repertoire was profiled, and TCRdb retains in-frame clones only, with some absent. Of 980,000 or so clones in the sample, more than 75% were seen once. All of the donors resided in Nashville, Tennessee, and each was a Caucasian adult. The clonotype comes from a man aged 18 to 30 in good health. The chain couples TRBV10-1 to TRBJ2-5, with 7 positions matching TRBD2. Sequenced input: memory CD4+ T cells sorted from blood. The subset was: CD45RA-negative fraction. CDR3 in DNA: TGCGCCAGCAGCCCCGGGGGGCAAGAGACCCAGTACTTC. It specifies CASSPGGQETQYF.